This T cell receptor (beta chain) was captured by sequencing in a study of cytomegalovirus exposure and HLA in healthy donors. Findings of the study overall: Reports indicate that TCR beta sequences accurately predicted the HLA-A and HLA-B alleles of most subjects. In vitro checks showed that a few CMV-associated chains really do target CMV antigens. Analyses of presence and absence presupposed an approximately uniform sequencing depth across donors. According to an earlier analysis, most TCR beta V segments yielded productive rearrangements about 90% or about 30% of the time.

PCR amplification relied on 60 Vbeta primers (plus 13 Jbeta primers). Repertoires were generated with immunoSEQ multiplex PCR, while TCRdb's copy carries only in-frame clones and drops some. This table holds fewer than 180,000 clones, 50% to 75% found once. This clone was seen once. The antigen is undetermined. Germline V gene lookup returns CDR1 MNHNS and CDR2 SASEGT. The CDR3 runs 13 residues. With 3 bases removed from V and 6 bases from J, the gap between germline ends came to 12 bases. This clonotype was obtained from a woman aged 60-75 years in good health and CMV-seropositive. Sequencing was done on a sample of PBMCs. The rearrangement uses TRBV6-1 and TRBJ2-7; D call uncertain. For the CDR3, the DNA is TGTGCCAGCAGTGAGTCGACTCCCCCCGAGCAGTACTTC. Translated, it gives CASSESTPPEQYF.